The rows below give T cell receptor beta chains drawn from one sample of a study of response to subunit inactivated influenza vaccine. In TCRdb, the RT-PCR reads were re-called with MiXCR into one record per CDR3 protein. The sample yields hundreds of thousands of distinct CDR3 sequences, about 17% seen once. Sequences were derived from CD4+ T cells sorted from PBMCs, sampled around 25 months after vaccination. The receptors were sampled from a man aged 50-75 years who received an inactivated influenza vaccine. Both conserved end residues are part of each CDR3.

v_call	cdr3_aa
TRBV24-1	CATSDRDGSGNQPQHF
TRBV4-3	CASSQDSDERGDEQFF
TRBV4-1	CASSREGETDTQYF
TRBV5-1	CASSLDRNYNSPLHF
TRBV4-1	CASSQLFPGGKNNYGYTF
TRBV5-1	CASSLDGYSGANVLTF
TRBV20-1	CSARDFPSGLLGEQYF
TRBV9	CASSVATVEETQYF
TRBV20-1	CSARVGGTAYEQYF
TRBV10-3	CAIGSGLVYEQYF
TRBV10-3	CAISRAATEAFF
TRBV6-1	CASSEYGRQGDNQPQHF
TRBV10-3	CAISVIGTNQPQHF
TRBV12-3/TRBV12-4	CAGQGAGANVLTF
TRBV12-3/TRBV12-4	CASSTGGRYYGYTF
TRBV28	CASSLALGVGELFF
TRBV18	CASSAKLQETQYF
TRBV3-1	CASRGTGRGNTEAFF
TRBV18	CASSDRGQREAFF
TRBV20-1	CSALRRQGLQPQHF
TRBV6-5	CASSYDGYRPEKLFF
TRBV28	CASSQDSYEQYF
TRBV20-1	CSARVQNQPQHF
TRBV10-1	CASSEFQTSYEQYF
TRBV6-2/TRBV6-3	CASSSSFRGPSNTGELFF
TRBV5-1	CASSSQGLRTYEQYF
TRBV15	CATSRDIANTEAFF
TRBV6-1	CASRKGDGAGNYGYTF
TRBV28	CASSPHTGDEETQYF
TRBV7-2	CASSLLAGGRGEQFF
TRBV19	CATQLGSRGNEQFF
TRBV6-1	CASSGQRTDTQYF
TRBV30	CACLVRSHPLAQYF
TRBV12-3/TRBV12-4	CASTPLGVYGYTF
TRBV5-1	CASSSGQGRDKNIQYF
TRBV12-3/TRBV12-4	CASSLTGGLSYEQYF
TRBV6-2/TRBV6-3	CASSRRQGVYTEAFF
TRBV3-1	CARSTWGSGNTIYF
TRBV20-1	CSAKRALETQYF
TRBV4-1	CASSRADRGAVEQYF
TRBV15	CATSRGGIDTQYF
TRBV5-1	CASSLGPEQYF
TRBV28	CASSLGTASSGNTIYF
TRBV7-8	CASSAVVSGSQYF
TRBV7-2	CASSLGVRKETQYF
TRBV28	CASLLEGKAFF
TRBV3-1	CASSQGTGAGQETQYF
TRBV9	CASSVAGLAGTTDTQYF
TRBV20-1	CSAVRGSYNSPLHF
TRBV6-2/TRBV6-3	CASSYQAGGYNEQFF